Listed below are T cell receptor beta chains from one sample, sequenced in a study of T cell responses to AZD1222 COVID-19 vaccine. The assay was immunoSEQ multiplex PCR, and TCRdb's table has in-frame clones only and misses some. The table records about 150,000 clones, less than 95% of them present only once. The source was peripheral blood, collected on day 0 of AZD1222 vaccination. The origin of the receptors is an adult in good health. The CDR3 runs from the conserved cysteine through the conserved F or W. The D gene is left open where the match is weak. Clone size is shown for a subset of rows, as once, few, many or a class of expanded clone.

j_gene,abundance,len,d_gene,v_gene,CDR3aa,CDR3nt
TRBJ1-3,-,16,-,TRBV10-2,CASSDRDGNSGNTIYF,TGCGCCAGCAGTGACCGGGACGGTAACTCTGGAAACACCATATATTTT
TRBJ2-5,-,14,-,TRBV11-3,CASSSPRGRETQYF,TGTGCCAGCAGCTCCCCCCGGGGCCGAGAGACCCAGTACTTC
TRBJ2-5,-,17,TRBD1,TRBV4-1,CASSQRPGQGARETQYF,TGCGCCAGCAGCCAGCGTCCGGGACAGGGGGCGCGGGAGACCCAGTACTTC
TRBJ1-5,-,15,TRBD1,TRBV5-1,CASSRTGDGNQPQHF,TGCGCCAGCAGCCGGACAGGGGATGGCAATCAGCCCCAGCATTTT
TRBJ2-3,-,12,-,TRBV19,CASRSPLTTQYF,TGTGCCAGTAGATCTCCGCTCACCACGCAGTATTTT
TRBJ1-3,-,12,-,TRBV3-1/TRBV3-2,CASSQTGNTIYF,TGTGCCAGCAGCCAAACAGGAAACACCATATATTTT
TRBJ2-7,-,11,-,TRBV5-1,CASSLSGEQYF,TGCGCCAGCAGCTTGAGCGGGGAGCAGTACTTC
TRBJ1-6,-,13,-,TRBV12-3/TRBV12-4,CASSLGGQRALHF,TGTGCCAGCAGTTTAGGCGGCCAGCGGGCCCTCCACTTT
TRBJ1-5,-,12,-,TRBV28,CASSSRGQPQHF,TGTGCCAGCAGTTCAAGGGGGCAGCCCCAGCATTTT
TRBJ1-2,-,14,TRBD1,TRBV27,CASSLSQGAEGYTF,TGTGCCAGCAGTTTATCACAGGGGGCGGAAGGCTACACCTTC
TRBJ1-5,once,15,-,TRBV2,CASSDNFYSNQPQHF,TGTGCCAGCAGTGACAACTTTTATAGCAATCAGCCCCAGCATTTT
TRBJ1-2,-,15,-,TRBV6-5,CASSKTGTRERGYTF,TGTGCCAGCAGTAAAACCGGGACCCGGGAACGGGGCTACACCTTC
TRBJ1-1,-,20,TRBD1,TRBV6-2/TRBV6-3,CASSYHSGKGQGSKHTEAFF,TGTGCCAGCAGTTACCACTCGGGAAAAGGACAGGGGAGTAAACACACTGAAGCTTTCTTT
TRBJ1-5,-,14,-,TRBV28,CASSLREPYQPQHF,TGTGCCAGCAGTCTACGGGAACCTTATCAGCCCCAGCATTTT